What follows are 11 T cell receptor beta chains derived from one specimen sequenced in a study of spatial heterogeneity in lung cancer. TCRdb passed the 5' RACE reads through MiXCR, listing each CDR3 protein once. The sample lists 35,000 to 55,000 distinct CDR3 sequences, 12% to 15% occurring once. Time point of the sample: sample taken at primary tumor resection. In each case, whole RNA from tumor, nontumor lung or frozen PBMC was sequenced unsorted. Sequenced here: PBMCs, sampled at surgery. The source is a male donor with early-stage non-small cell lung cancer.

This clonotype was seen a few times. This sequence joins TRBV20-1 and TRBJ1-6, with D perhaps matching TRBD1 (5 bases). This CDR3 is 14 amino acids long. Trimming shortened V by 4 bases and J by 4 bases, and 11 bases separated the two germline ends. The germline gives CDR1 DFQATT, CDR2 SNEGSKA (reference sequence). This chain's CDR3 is CSAIQGPYNSPLHF. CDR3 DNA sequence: TGCAGTGCTATTCAGGGACCGTATAATTCACCCCTCCACTTT.

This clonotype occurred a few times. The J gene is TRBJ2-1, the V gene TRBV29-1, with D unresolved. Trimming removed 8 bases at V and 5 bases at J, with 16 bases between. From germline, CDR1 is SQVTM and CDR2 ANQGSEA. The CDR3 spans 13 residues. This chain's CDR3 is CSLQRASHNEQFF. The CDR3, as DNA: TGCAGCCTCCAACGAGCTTCTCACAATGAGCAGTTCTTC.

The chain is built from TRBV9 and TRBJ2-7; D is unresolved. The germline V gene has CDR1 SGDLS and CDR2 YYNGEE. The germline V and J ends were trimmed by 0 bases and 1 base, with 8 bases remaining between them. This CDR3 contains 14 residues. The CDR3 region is CASSVDGRSYEQYF. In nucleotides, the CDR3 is TGTGCCAGCAGCGTAGACGGCAGGTCCTACGAGCAGTACTTC.

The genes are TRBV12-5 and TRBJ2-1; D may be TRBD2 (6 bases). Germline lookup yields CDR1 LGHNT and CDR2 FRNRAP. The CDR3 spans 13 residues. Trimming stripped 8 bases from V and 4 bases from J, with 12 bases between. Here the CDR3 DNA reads TGTGCTAGTCCTGCGGGAAATTACAATGAGCAGTTCTTC. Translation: CASPAGNYNEQFF.

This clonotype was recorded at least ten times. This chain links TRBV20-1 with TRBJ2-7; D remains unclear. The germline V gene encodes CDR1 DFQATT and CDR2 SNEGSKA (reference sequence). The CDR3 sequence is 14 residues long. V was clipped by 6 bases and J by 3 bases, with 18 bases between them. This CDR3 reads CSAPRALRYYEQYF. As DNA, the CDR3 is TGCAGTGCCCCACGGGCGTTACGATACTACGAGCAGTACTTC.

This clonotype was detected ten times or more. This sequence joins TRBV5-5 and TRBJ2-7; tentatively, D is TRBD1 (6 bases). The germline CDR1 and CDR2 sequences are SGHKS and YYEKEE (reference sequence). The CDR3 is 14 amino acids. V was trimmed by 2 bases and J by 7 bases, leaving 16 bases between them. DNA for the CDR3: TGTGCCAGCAGCTTAGACAGGCCCACTGGAGAGCAGTACTTC. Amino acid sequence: CASSLDRPTGEQYF.

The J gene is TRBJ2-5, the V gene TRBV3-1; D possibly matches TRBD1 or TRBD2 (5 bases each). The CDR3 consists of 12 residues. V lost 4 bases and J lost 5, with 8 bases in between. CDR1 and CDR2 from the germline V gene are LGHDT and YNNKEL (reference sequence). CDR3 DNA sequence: TGTGCCAGCAGCCCCTGGGGGGAGACCCAGTACTTC. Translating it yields CASSPWGETQYF.

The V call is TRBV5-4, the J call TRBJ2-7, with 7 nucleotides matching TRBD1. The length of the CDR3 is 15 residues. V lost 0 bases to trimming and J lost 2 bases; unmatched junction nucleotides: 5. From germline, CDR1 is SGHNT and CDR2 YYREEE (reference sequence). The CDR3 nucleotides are TGTGCCAGCAGCTTGGGGGACAGTTCGCCCTACGAGCAGTACTTC. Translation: CASSLGDSSPYEQYF.

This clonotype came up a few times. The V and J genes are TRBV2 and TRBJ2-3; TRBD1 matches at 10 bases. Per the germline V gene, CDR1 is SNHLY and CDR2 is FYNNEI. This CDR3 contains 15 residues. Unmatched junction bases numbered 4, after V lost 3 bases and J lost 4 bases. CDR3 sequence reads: CASSDGTGVSDTQYF. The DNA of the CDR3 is TGTGCCAGCAGTGACGGGACAGGGGTGTCAGATACGCAGTATTTT.

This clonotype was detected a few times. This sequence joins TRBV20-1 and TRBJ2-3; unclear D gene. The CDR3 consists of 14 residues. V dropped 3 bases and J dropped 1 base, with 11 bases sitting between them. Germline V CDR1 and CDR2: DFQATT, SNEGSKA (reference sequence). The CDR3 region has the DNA TGCAGTGCTAGGTTCTCGTACCGCACAGATACGCAGTATTTT. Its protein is CSARFSYRTDTQYF.

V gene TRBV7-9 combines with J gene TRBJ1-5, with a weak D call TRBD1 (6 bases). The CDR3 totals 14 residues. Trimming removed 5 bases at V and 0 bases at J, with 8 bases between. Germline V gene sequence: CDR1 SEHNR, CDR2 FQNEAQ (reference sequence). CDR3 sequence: CASSRDISNQPQHF. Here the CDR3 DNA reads TGTGCCAGCAGCCGGGACATTAGCAATCAGCCCCAGCATTTT.